This is a list of T cell receptor beta chains from one sample in a study of cytomegalovirus exposure and HLA in healthy donors. Method: immunoSEQ multiplex PCR; TCRdb's copy keeps in-frame clones and lacks some. The data show more than 110,000 clones, 65% to 80% seen once. The sequenced sample was PBMCs. These receptors were taken from a woman between 45 and 65 years old in good health and CMV-seropositive. CDR3s include the opening cysteine and the closing phenylalanine or tryptophan. The D gene is left open where the match is weak. The size of a clone is reported for some rows only, either as once, few or many, or as a class for expanded clones.

V gene: TRBV11-2; D gene: -; clone size: -; J gene: TRBJ2-7; CDR3 protein: CASSPRGRRSSYEQYF
V gene: TRBV4-2; D gene: -; clone size: few; J gene: TRBJ2-3; CDR3 protein: CASSQDAGLGTQYF
V gene: TRBV7-3; D gene: -; clone size: -; J gene: TRBJ2-3; CDR3 protein: CASSLGRGTDTQYF
V gene: TRBV6-4; D gene: -; clone size: -; J gene: TRBJ1-6; CDR3 protein: CASSDRGNSPLHF
V gene: TRBV6-5; D gene: TRBD2; clone size: -; J gene: TRBJ2-1; CDR3 protein: CASGGTSGGDNEQFF
V gene: TRBV7-3; D gene: -; clone size: -; J gene: TRBJ2-3; CDR3 protein: CASSPGIDRIQDTQYF
V gene: TRBV9; D gene: -; clone size: -; J gene: TRBJ1-6; CDR3 protein: CASSVDAAGNSPLHF
V gene: TRBV9; D gene: TRBD2; clone size: -; J gene: TRBJ2-2; CDR3 protein: CASSVGKRGGPGELFF
V gene: TRBV27; D gene: TRBD1; clone size: -; J gene: TRBJ2-5; CDR3 protein: CASSYETGGLQQYF
V gene: TRBV7-9; D gene: TRBD1; clone size: -; J gene: TRBJ2-5; CDR3 protein: CASSRAQGKETQYF
V gene: TRBV9; D gene: -; clone size: -; J gene: TRBJ2-5; CDR3 protein: CASSVGFGGTLGETQYF
V gene: TRBV5-6; D gene: -; clone size: -; J gene: TRBJ1-2; CDR3 protein: CASNGQNYGYTF
V gene: TRBV6-6; D gene: TRBD1; clone size: -; J gene: TRBJ2-6; CDR3 protein: CASSGRQGSGANVLTF
V gene: TRBV4-2; D gene: -; clone size: -; J gene: TRBJ1-4; CDR3 protein: CASSPSRGEPTNEKLFF
V gene: TRBV30; D gene: -; clone size: -; J gene: TRBJ1-6; CDR3 protein: CAWSQGTTYNSPLHF
V gene: TRBV28; D gene: TRBD1; clone size: -; J gene: TRBJ2-7; CDR3 protein: CASSPGQATYEQYF
V gene: TRBV10-1; D gene: TRBD2; clone size: -; J gene: TRBJ2-7; CDR3 protein: CASKREGSSYEQYF